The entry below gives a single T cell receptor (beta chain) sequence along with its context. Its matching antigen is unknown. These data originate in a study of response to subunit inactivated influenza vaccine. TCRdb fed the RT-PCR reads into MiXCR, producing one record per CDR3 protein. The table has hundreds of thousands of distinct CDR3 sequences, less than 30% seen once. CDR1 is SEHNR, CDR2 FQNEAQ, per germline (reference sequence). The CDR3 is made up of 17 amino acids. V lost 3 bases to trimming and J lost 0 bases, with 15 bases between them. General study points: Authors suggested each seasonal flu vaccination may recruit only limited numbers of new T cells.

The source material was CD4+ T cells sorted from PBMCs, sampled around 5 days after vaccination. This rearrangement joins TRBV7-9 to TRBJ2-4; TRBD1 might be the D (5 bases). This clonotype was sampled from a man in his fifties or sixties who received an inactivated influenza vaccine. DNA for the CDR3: TGTGCCAGCAGCTTTTCGACAGACTTAATAGCCAAAAACATTCAGTACTTC. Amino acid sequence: CASSFSTDLIAKNIQYF.